This TCR beta chain is drawn from a study of blood T cell repertoires in COVID-19. Study summary: Acute and convalescent COVID-19 specimens originated in the United States, Italy and Spain.

Original processing notes: Amplification of reference gene primers was used by the study to estimate nucleated cell counts. The data were produced by immunoSEQ multiplex PCR, yet TCRdb's version contains in-frame clones alone and is incomplete. The DNA gave D and trimming, while V, J and clone size come from that table. The table records roughly 100,000 clones, about 91% of them present only once. This CDR3 has 17 amino acids. In germline, CDR1 is MGHRA, CDR2 YSYEKL. Trimming removed 0 bases at V and 2 bases at J, with 11 bases between. This sequence originates from a woman aged 80 or older with active COVID-19. Sequencing used peripheral blood. The gene calls are TRBV4-1 and TRBJ2-6; a possible D gene is TRBD1 (6 bases). CDR3 coding DNA: TGCGCCAGCAGCCAAGATCCACAGGGAGCTGGGGCCAACGTCCTGACTTTC. This sequence encodes CASSQDPQGAGANVLTF.